The 28 T cell receptor beta chains presented below share a single source sample, sequenced in a study of T-cell reconstitution after alpha-beta-depleted transplantation in children. The study's findings and limits: At one year after transplant, newly produced T cells mostly accounted for T-cell counts and diversity.

These TCRs' antigens remain unknown. Unique molecular identifiers were used to barcode this TCRbeta library. TCRdb used MiXCR to reprocess the PCR reads, holding one entry per CDR3 protein. The sample includes about 300,000 distinct CDR3 sequences, 6.5% to 9% of them seen just once. This sample comprised peripheral blood, obtained 360 days after TCRalphabeta/CD19-depleted stem cell transplant. The receptors were gathered from a female patient between 2 and 15 years old who had a stem cell transplant for Fanconi anemia, so the T cells may come from the graft donor.

This chain connects TRBV5-1 to TRBJ2-3; D is perhaps TRBD1 (5 bases). The CDR3 has 14 residues. Germline-derived CDR1 and CDR2 are SGHRS and YFSETQ. V dropped 3 bases and J dropped 4 bases, with 12 bases sitting between them. The CDR3 coding sequence is TGCGCCAGCAGCTCCGTACAGGTATCAGATACGCAGTATTTT. Protein product: CASSSVQVSDTQYF.

V gene TRBV7-8 combines with J gene TRBJ2-3, with 7 nucleotides matching TRBD1. The V and J ends lost 6 bases and 2 bases, in that order; junction bases with no gene match: 17. The germline V gene has CDR1 SGHVS and CDR2 FQNEAQ. The CDR3 sequence is 18 residues long. The CDR3 region is CASSKDRDKSYFTDTQYF. CDR3 bases: TGTGCCAGCAGTAAAGACAGGGACAAATCTTATTTCACAGATACGCAGTATTTT. The full variable domain, with the rest looked up from reference TRBV7-8 and TRBJ2-3, is GAGVSQSPRYKVAKRGQDVALRCDPISGHVSLFWYQQALGQGPEFLTYFQNEAQLDKSGLPSDRFFAERPEGSVSTLKIQRTQQEDSAVYLCASSKDRDKSYFTDTQYFGPGTRLTVL.

In its sample, this clonotype was seen a few times. V and J are TRBV5-1 and TRBJ1-6; 9 bases are a match to TRBD1. Germline CDR1 SGHRS, CDR2 YFSETQ. V shed 1 base, J shed 10 bases, and the junction held 6 bases outside the gene matches. This CDR3 has 15 residues. CDR3 nucleotides: TGCGCCAGCAGCTTGAGGACAGGGGTGGGCTCACCCCTCCACTTT. Protein: CASSLRTGVGSPLHF.

The chain carries TRBV14 and TRBJ2-3, with TRBD2 matching 10 bases. Germline V gene sequence: CDR1 SGHDN, CDR2 FVKESK. After removal of 0 bases from V and 6 bases from J, the junction contained 9 bases not matched to a gene. The CDR3 is 17 amino acids. The CDR3 DNA sequence: TGTGCCAGCAGCCAAGAATGGAGGAGCGGGGGGGCCGATACGCAGTATTTT. Amino acids: CASSQEWRSGGADTQYF.

The gene calls are TRBV6-5 and TRBJ1-5, with TRBD1 matching over 12 bases. Germline-derived CDR1 and CDR2 are MNHEY and SVGAGI. The CDR3 is made up of 16 amino acids. Unmatched junction bases numbered 5, after V lost 2 bases and J lost 6 bases. CDR3 sequence reads: CASSYGDRGRSQPQHF. The CDR3 DNA reads TGTGCCAGCAGTTACGGGGACAGGGGGCGGAGTCAGCCCCAGCATTTT.

This clonotype appeared many times. The rearrangement links TRBV6-5 to TRBJ2-7; 8 nucleotides agree with TRBD1. Germline-derived CDR1 and CDR2 are MNHEY and SVGAGI. V shed 1 base, J shed 1 base, and the junction held 3 bases outside the gene matches. This CDR3 spans 15 amino acids. The chain's CDR3 is CASSYLDRGSYEQYF. The DNA for the CDR3 is TGTGCCAGCAGTTACTTAGACAGGGGTTCCTACGAGCAGTACTTC.

V usage is TRBV11-2 and J usage is TRBJ1-2; D not certain. The CDR3 length is 15 residues. The germline CDR1 and CDR2 sequences are SGHAT and FQNNGV. The V end was cut by 3 bases, the J end by 0 bases, with 11 bases between. DNA of the CDR3: TGTGCCAGCAGCTTGACCGGCCCTCCTAACTATGGCTACACCTTC. Translating gives CASSLTGPPNYGYTF.

Many counts were recorded for this clonotype. The chain employs TRBV7-2 and TRBJ2-3; D remains unclear. The CDR3 contains 14 residues. Germline loops: CDR1 SGHTA, CDR2 FQGNSA. V lost 5 bases, J lost 0 bases, and 9 bases lay in between. In DNA, the CDR3 is TGTGCCAGCAGCCCGGACCCTAGCACAGATACGCAGTATTTT. Translation gives CASSPDPSTDTQYF. The full variable domain, rest sourced from reference TRBV7-2 and TRBJ2-3, is GAGVSQSPSNKVTEKGKDVELRCDPISGHTALYWYRQSLGQGLEFLIYFQGNSAPDKSGLPSDRFSAERTGGSVSTLTIQRTQQEDSAVYLCASSPDPSTDTQYFGPGTRLTVL.

There are many counts of this clonotype. The chain links TRBV4-2 to TRBJ2-1; 11 bases align to TRBD2. CDR3 length equals 19 residues. The junction had 20 bases not matched to a gene; V was cut back by 4 bases and J by 9 bases. Germline CDR1 is LGHNA and CDR2 is YNFKEQ. This chain's CDR3 is CASSPYRSSGGAQWAEQFF. In DNA, the CDR3 is TGTGCCAGCAGCCCGTATCGGAGTAGCGGGGGGGCCCAGTGGGCTGAGCAGTTCTTC.

This clonotype was counted at least ten times. The V call is TRBV27, the J call TRBJ1-6, with 8 bases that match TRBD1. The CDR3 has 16 residues. Germline loops: CDR1 MNHEY, CDR2 SMNVEV (reference sequence). With V trimmed by 7 bases and J by 5 bases, 10 bases remained unmatched. Written as DNA, the CDR3 is TGTGCCAGCACATTGCAGACAGGGGCTAATAATTCACCCCTCCACTTT. Amino acid sequence: CASTLQTGANNSPLHF.

This clonotype came up many times. This sequence joins TRBV12-3 or TRBV12-4 and TRBJ2-7, with 7 bases lining up with TRBD1. Trimming removed 2 bases from V and 4 bases from J; junction bases left unmatched: 5. The CDR3 length is 14 residues. The CDR3 here is CASSLRTGLYEQYF. In DNA form, the CDR3 reads TGTGCCAGCAGTTTAAGGACAGGATTATACGAGCAGTACTTC.

The table lists this clonotype with a few counts. The rearrangement links TRBV3-1 to TRBJ2-5; TRBD2 matches at 8 bases. This CDR3 is built from 15 residues. Germline V CDR1 and CDR2: LGHDT, YNNKEL (reference sequence). Trimming removed 1 base from V and 5 bases from J; junction bases left unmatched: 6. CDR3 sequence (DNA): TGTGCCAGCAGCCAAGTTATGGCTAGCGGGGAGACCCAGTACTTC. As protein: CASSQVMASGETQYF.

Concerning this clonotype: The CDR3 ends on some other residue instead of the conserved phenylalanine or tryptophan, so this is likely a read error. The DNA for the CDR3 is TGTGCCAGCAGCTCTCGGACAGGGGGCGCCGAGGATCAGCCCCAGCATATT. Its translation is CASSSRTGGAEDQPQHI. The rearrangement uses TRBV7-2 and TRBJ1-5; the match to TRBD1 covers 11 bases. Trimming cost V 4 bases and J 5 bases; bases outside gene matches: 10. Looked up from germline, CDR1 is SGHTA and CDR2 is FQGNSA. The CDR3 sequence is 17 residues long.

This clonotype was seen at least ten times. The chain links TRBV4-1 to TRBJ2-1; D unclear. The V end was cut by 2 bases, the J end by 1 base, with 15 bases between. The CDR3 consists of 17 residues. Germline V gene lookup returns CDR1 MGHRA and CDR2 YSYEKL. The CDR3 reads CASSQPLAPKSYNEQFF. CDR3 bases: TGCGCCAGCAGCCAACCCTTAGCCCCCAAGTCCTACAATGAGCAGTTCTTC.

This clonotype came up many times. The rearrangement links TRBV9 to TRBJ2-1; the match to TRBD2 covers 10 bases. The CDR3 is 17 amino acids. CDR1 is SGDLS and CDR2 is YYNGEE in the germline V gene. J lost 7 bases, V lost 0 bases, and 10 bases had no gene match. Here the CDR3 reads CASSVAGVSGGHNEQFF. DNA of the CDR3: TGTGCCAGCAGCGTAGCGGGAGTTAGCGGGGGGCATAATGAGCAGTTCTTC.

This clonotype was counted only a few times. CDR3 loop: CASSESRTVYEQYV. The CDR3 DNA is TGTGCCAGCAGTGAAAGTAGGACTGTCTACGAGCAGTACGTC. The rearrangement uses TRBV2 and TRBJ2-7; D possibly corresponds to TRBD2 (5 bases). The germline V and J ends were trimmed by 2 bases and 3 bases, with 11 bases remaining between them. The CDR3 spans 14 residues. Germline-derived CDR1 and CDR2 are SNHLY and FYNNEI.

In its sample, this clonotype was seen many times. The chain links TRBV5-1 to TRBJ1-1; D unclear. Germline CDR1 SGHRS, CDR2 YFSETQ. The V end lost 6 bases, the J end lost 1 base, and 10 bases lay between the germline ends. The CDR3 is made up of 13 amino acids. The DNA for the CDR3 is TGCGCCAGCATGCCAGGTGGGAACACTGAAGCTTTCTTT. Amino acids: CASMPGGNTEAFF.

This clonotype was seen only a few times. V and J are TRBV3-1 and TRBJ2-1, with 7 nucleotides matching TRBD2. Trimming took 3 bases from V and 10 from J; bases not matched to a gene: 9. This CDR3 is built from 14 residues. Germline V gene sequence: CDR1 LGHDT, CDR2 YNNKEL (reference sequence). In DNA, the CDR3 is TGTGCCAGCAGCCACTTGACTAGCTGGGGGGAGCAGTTCTTC. This sequence encodes CASSHLTSWGEQFF.

This clonotype was counted a few times. The rearrangement joins TRBV6-5 to TRBJ2-6, with 10 positions matching TRBD1. Germline V gives CDR1 MNHEY, CDR2 SVGAGI. Trimming cost V 6 bases and J 2 bases; bases outside gene matches: 4. The CDR3 covers 16 residues. Here the CDR3 DNA reads TGTGCCAGCAGACGACAGGGGGCCACTGGGGCCAACGTCCTGACTTTC. It codes for CASRRQGATGANVLTF.

This clonotype has more than one count but fewer than ten. V and J are TRBV7-2 and TRBJ2-4; TRBD1 aligns across 7 bases. Germline V lookup: CDR1 SGHTA, CDR2 FQGNSA. This CDR3 spans 16 amino acids. The trim removed 2 bases at V and 0 bases at J, leaving 4 bases unmatched. In DNA form, the CDR3 reads TGTGCCAGCAGCTTACAGACAGGGCTAGCCAAAAACATTCAGTACTTC. It yields the protein CASSLQTGLAKNIQYF. Full variable domain (outside the CDR3, taken from reference TRBV7-2 and TRBJ2-4): GAGVSQSPSNKVTEKGKDVELRCDPISGHTALYWYRQSLGQGLEFLIYFQGNSAPDKSGLPSDRFSAERTGGSVSTLTIQRTQQEDSAVYLCASSLQTGLAKNIQYFGAGTRLSVL.

This clonotype was detected ten times or more. The chain couples TRBV12-3 or TRBV12-4 to TRBJ1-6, with unresolved D. The CDR3 spans 13 residues. Trimming took 4 bases from V and 4 from J, leaving 5 bases between them. CDR3 loop: CASSSLYNSPLHF. CDR3 bases: TGTGCCAGCAGTTCGCTGTATAATTCACCCCTCCACTTT.

This clonotype was counted at least ten times. V is TRBV28 and J is TRBJ1-4, with TRBD1 identical over 8 bases. This CDR3 is built from 12 residues. The J segment lost 11 bases and the V segment lost 6 bases, leaving 5 bases of the junction unmatched. Germline V CDR1 and CDR2: MDHEN, SYDVKM. CDR3 sequence (DNA): TGTGCCAGCAGGTCGGACAGGGTGAAACTGTTTTTT. Translating it yields CASRSDRVKLFF.

In this sample, this clonotype turned up a few times. The chain joins TRBV19 to TRBJ1-1, with D hard to call. CDR1 is LNHDA and CDR2 is SQIVND in the germline V gene (reference sequence). The CDR3 is 13 residues long. V was clipped by 3 bases and J by 0 bases, with 5 bases between them. CDR3 amino acids: CASSISVNTEAFF. CDR3 nucleotide sequence: TGTGCCAGTAGTATTTCGGTGAACACTGAAGCTTTCTTT.

The table lists this clonotype with many counts. The genes are TRBV7-2 and TRBJ2-1; D not certain. Germline assignment: CDR1 SGHTA and CDR2 FQGNSA. V lost 5 bases and J 12 bases, leaving 14 bases between the germline ends. The CDR3 covers 12 residues. The CDR3 here is CASSRLEGRQFF. Written as DNA, the CDR3 is TGTGCCAGCAGCCGATTAGAAGGTCGGCAGTTCTTC.

This clonotype was seen ten or more times. The chain carries TRBV7-2 and TRBJ2-2; D is unclear. CDR1 SGHTA and CDR2 FQGNSA come from the germline V gene. This CDR3 has 13 amino acids. V was shortened by 6 bases and J by 4 bases, with 9 bases between the two germline ends. The chain's CDR3 is CASSHDFTGELFF. The DNA of the CDR3 is TGTGCCAGCAGTCATGACTTCACCGGGGAGCTGTTTTTT.

This clonotype was seen repeatedly, ten times or more. J is TRBJ2-7 and V is TRBV10-2, with TRBD1 identical over 9 bases. CDR3 length: 13 residues. V shed 6 bases and J 3 bases; nucleotides not matched to a gene: 3. Germline CDR1 is WSHSY and CDR2 is SAAADI. CDR3 loop: CASRRQGDYEQYF. CDR3 sequence (DNA): TGCGCCAGCAGGCGACAGGGGGACTACGAGCAGTACTTC.

This clonotype was seen repeatedly, ten times or more. V gene TRBV5-6 combines with J gene TRBJ1-2, with D possibly being TRBD1 (6 bases). Germline V lookup: CDR1 SGHDT, CDR2 YYEEEE. Trimming removed 2 bases from V and 6 bases from J, with 14 bases in between. The CDR3 has 14 residues. Here the CDR3 reads CASSLGQLTHGYTF. In nucleotides, the CDR3 is TGTGCCAGCAGCTTAGGACAGCTTACACATGGCTACACCTTC.

This sequence joins TRBV7-2 and TRBJ2-7; no reliable D call. CDR3 length: 12 amino acids. V lost 5 bases, J lost 7 bases, and 12 bases lay in between. Germline CDR1 is SGHTA and CDR2 is FQGNSA. The CDR3 loop reads CASSPAVGEQYF. In nucleotides, the CDR3 is TGTGCCAGCAGCCCCGCGGTGGGAGAGCAGTACTTC.